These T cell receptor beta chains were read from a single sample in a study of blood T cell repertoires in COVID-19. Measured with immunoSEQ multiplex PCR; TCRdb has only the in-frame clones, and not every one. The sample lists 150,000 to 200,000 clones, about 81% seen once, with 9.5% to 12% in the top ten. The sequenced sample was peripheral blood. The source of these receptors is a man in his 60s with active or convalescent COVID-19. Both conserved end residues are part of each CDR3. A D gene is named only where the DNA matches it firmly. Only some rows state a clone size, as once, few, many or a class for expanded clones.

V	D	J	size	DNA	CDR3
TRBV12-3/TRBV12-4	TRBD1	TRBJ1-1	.	TGTGCCAGCAGTTGGGACAGCAACACTGAAGCTTTCTTT	CASSWDSNTEAFF
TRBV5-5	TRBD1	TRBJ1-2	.	TGTGCCAGCAGCTTGCGACAGGGGAACTATGGCTACACCTTC	CASSLRQGNYGYTF
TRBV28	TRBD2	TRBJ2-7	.	TGTGCCAGCACTCTGGGAACCGGGACTAGCGGGAGGCCCGTGTACTTC	CASTLGTGTSGRPVYF
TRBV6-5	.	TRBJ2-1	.	TGTGCCAGCAGCCGGACTGCAAGCTCCTACAATGAGCAGTTCTTC	CASSRTASSYNEQFF
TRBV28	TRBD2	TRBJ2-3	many	TGTGCCAGCAGTGCACCGGGACTAGCGGTAGATACGCAGTATTTT	CASSAPGLAVDTQYF
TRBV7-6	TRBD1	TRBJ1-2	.	TGTGCCAGCAGCTTAGATGACAGGGGCTATGGCTACACCTTC	CASSLDDRGYGYTF
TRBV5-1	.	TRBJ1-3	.	TGCGCCAGCAGCCTAACCGGACAGTTCAATCCTGGAAACACCATATATTTT	CASSLTGQFNPGNTIYF
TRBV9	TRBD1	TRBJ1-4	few	TGTGCCAGCAGCGAGGACAGGGTTGATGAAAAACTGTTTTTT	CASSEDRVDEKLFF
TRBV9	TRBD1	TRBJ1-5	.	TGTGCCAGCAGCCCAGGGACAGGTGGTAGCAATCAGCCCCAGCATTTT	CASSPGTGGSNQPQHF
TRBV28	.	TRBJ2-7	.	TGTGCCAGCAGTTTATTTGTCTCGGGATTCGACTACGAGCAGTACTTC	CASSLFVSGFDYEQYF
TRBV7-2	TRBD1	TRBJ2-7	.	TGTGCCAGCAGCTTTCAAGCAGGGGGCCCCAACGAGCAGTACTTC	CASSFQAGGPNEQYF
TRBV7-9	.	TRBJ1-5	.	TGTGCCAGCAGCTTAGACTTGAGCAATCAGCCCCAGCATTTT	CASSLDLSNQPQHF
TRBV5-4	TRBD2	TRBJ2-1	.	TGTGCCAGCAGCTTGTTAGCGGGAGGGGGCCCCGGGGATGAGCAGTTCTTC	CASSLLAGGGPGDEQFF
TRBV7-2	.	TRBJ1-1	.	TGTGCCAGCAGCACCTACAGGAACACTGAAGCTTTCTTT	CASSTYRNTEAFF
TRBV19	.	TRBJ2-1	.	TGTGCCAGTAGTATAATGTCTAGCGAAGTGGGTGAGCAGTTCTTC	CASSIMSSEVGEQFF
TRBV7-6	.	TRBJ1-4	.	TGTGCCAGCAGCTTACAGGCAGGAGCGGATGAAAAACTGTTTTTT	CASSLQAGADEKLFF
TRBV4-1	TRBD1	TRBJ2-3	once	TGCGCCAGCAGCCAAGGGGGACAGGGGTGGACAGATACGCAGTATTTT	CASSQGGQGWTDTQYF
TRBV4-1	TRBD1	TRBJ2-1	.	TGCGCCAGCAGCCAAGAGGGACAGACCTACAATGAGCAGTTCTTC	CASSQEGQTYNEQFF
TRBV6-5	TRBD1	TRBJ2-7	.	TGTGCCAGCAGTCGACAGGGCTACGAGCAGTACTTC	CASSRQGYEQYF
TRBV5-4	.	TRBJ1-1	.	TGTGCCAGCAGCTTGGGACAGCAGCTGAACACTGAAGCTTTCTTT	CASSLGQQLNTEAFF
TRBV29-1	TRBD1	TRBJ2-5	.	TGCAGCGTTGCCGGGACAGCCTTGGGTGAGACCCAGTACTTC	CSVAGTALGETQYF
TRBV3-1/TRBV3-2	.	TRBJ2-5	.	TGTGCCAGCAGCGCTGGTGCGGCAGAATCTGAGACCCAGTACTTC	CASSAGAAESETQYF
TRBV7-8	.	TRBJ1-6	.	TGTGCCAGCAGCCTCTCCGGTAGCGGCCAGAAGAATTCACCCCTCCACTTT	CASSLSGSGQKNSPLHF
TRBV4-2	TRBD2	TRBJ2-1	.	TGTGCCAGCAGCCAAGAGGGGCGGGGGAGCTCCTACAATGAGCAGTTCTTC	CASSQEGRGSSYNEQFF
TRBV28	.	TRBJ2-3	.	TGTGCCAGCAGTTTATTGGAGGCGGCAGGCACAGATACGCAGTATTTT	CASSLLEAAGTDTQYF
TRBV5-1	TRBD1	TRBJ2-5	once	TGCGCCAGCAGTCCGGGACAGAAGCAGACCCAGTACTTC	CASSPGQKQTQYF
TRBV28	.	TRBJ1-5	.	TGTGCCAGCAGTTTATTTGGGGGGGTTCAGCCCCAGCATTTT	CASSLFGGVQPQHF
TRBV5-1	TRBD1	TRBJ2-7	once	TGCGCCAGCAGCTTGGAGGGGACAGGATACGAGCAGTACTTC	CASSLEGTGYEQYF
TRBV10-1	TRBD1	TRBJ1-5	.	TGCGCCACCCCAGACAGGGGTTGTCAGCCCCAGCATTTT	CATPDRGCQPQHF
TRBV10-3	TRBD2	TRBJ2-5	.	TGTGCCATCAGGGGTAGCGGGGGGGCAGAGACCCAGTACTTC	CAIRGSGGAETQYF
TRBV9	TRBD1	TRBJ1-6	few	TGTGCCAGCAGCGGGGGGACAGGGACTCGTATCTATAATTCACCCCTCCACTTT	CASSGGTGTRIYNSPLHF
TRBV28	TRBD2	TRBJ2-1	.	TGTGCCAGCAGTTTGGAGGTTCTAGCGGGAGTTTCTTACAATGAGCAGTTCTTC	CASSLEVLAGVSYNEQFF